This T cell receptor (beta chain) was identified during a study of T cell responses to AZD1222 COVID-19 vaccine. Some clones are missing from TCRdb's copy, which holds only in-frame ones; the method was immunoSEQ multiplex PCR. The sample has approximately 110,000 clones; over 80% are singletons. CDR3 length equals 13 residues. Germline values: CDR1 SGHNT, CDR2 YENEEA. V was pared by 4 bases and J by 1 base, with 7 bases between. The material sequenced was peripheral blood, taken 28 days after the second AZD1222 dose. V is TRBV11-3 and J is TRBJ1-1, with no clear D. This receptor was obtained from an adult who received the AZD1222 COVID-19 vaccine. This CDR3 reads CASSSETNTEAFF. DNA of the CDR3: TGTGCCAGCAGCTCGGAGACGAACACTGAAGCTTTCTTT.